Listed below are T cell receptor beta chains from one sample, sequenced in a study of identical twins. TCRdb re-called the 5' RACE reads with MiXCR, one entry per CDR3 protein. This table has roughly 350,000 distinct CDR3 sequences, 9% to 15% appearing once. These sequences were also reported in another study, on yellow fever vaccine responses in identical twins.

The sequencing sample was made of CD8+ T cells sorted from blood. All receptors derive from a young woman in good health. The CDR3 runs from the conserved cysteine through the conserved F or W. A D gene is named only where the DNA matches it firmly. Clone size is stated in some rows and not others, as once, few, many or a class when expanded.

many	TRBV7-9	.	TRBJ2-1	CASSLPPIGDEQFF	TGTGCCAGCAGCTTGCCCCCAATAGGGGATGAGCAGTTCTTC
few	TRBV10-3	.	TRBJ2-1	CAISEGSSFDEQFF	TGTGCCATCAGTGAAGGGTCTAGTTTTGATGAGCAGTTCTTC
.	TRBV7-8	TRBD2	TRBJ2-7	CASSLRAGRAAYEQYF	TGTGCCAGCAGCTTAAGGGCCGGGAGGGCAGCCTACGAGCAGTACTTC
few	TRBV20-1	.	TRBJ1-1	CSAFNSKTEAFF	TGCAGTGCTTTTAACAGTAAAACTGAAGCTTTCTTT
.	TRBV24-1	.	TRBJ2-1	CATSGPAWYNEQFF	TGTGCCACCAGTGGCCCAGCGTGGTACAATGAGCAGTTCTTC
few	TRBV27	.	TRBJ2-7	CASSLWAASGSYEQYF	TGTGCCAGCAGTTTATGGGCCGCGTCGGGTTCCTACGAGCAGTACTTC
few	TRBV5-6	.	TRBJ2-1	CASSNGVHNEQFF	TGTGCCAGCAGTAATGGGGTTCACAATGAGCAGTTCTTC
few	TRBV11-2	TRBD2	TRBJ2-2	CASSSAHRDYITGELFF	TGTGCCAGCAGCTCCGCTCACCGGGACTATATTACCGGGGAGCTGTTTTTT
.	TRBV27	.	TRBJ2-7	CASRVFPGGGEQYF	TGTGCCAGCAGGGTCTTCCCCGGGGGAGGAGAGCAGTACTTC
few	TRBV6-2/TRBV6-3	.	TRBJ1-1	CASSYLGGYTEAFF	TGTGCCAGCAGTTACCTTGGAGGGTACACTGAAGCTTTCTTT
few	TRBV27	.	TRBJ2-3	CASSFGATTDTQYF	TGTGCCAGCAGTTTCGGGGCCACAACAGATACGCAGTATTTT